This entry lists 7 T cell receptor beta chains sequenced from one sample in a study of CD8+CD57+ T cells in acquired aplastic anemia. It was genomic DNA that served as the template for profiling TCR beta VDJ and CDR3. TCRdb ran MiXCR on the reads and lists one entry per CDR3 protein. The sample records some 200,000 distinct CDR3 sequences, over 55% being singletons. Sequenced: sorted CD4+, CD8+, or CD8+CD57+ T cells (not recorded which) from PBMCs. The receptors were gathered from a human donor in good health.

The rearrangement joins TRBV15 to TRBJ1-6; the match to TRBD1 covers 7 bases. The CDR3 is 14 amino acids. V gave up 9 bases and J gave up 5 bases; unmatched junction bases: 7. From germline, CDR1 is LNHNV and CDR2 YYDKDF (reference sequence). The CDR3 here is CATARQGHNSPLHF. CDR3 DNA: TGTGCCACAGCCAGACAGGGACATAATTCACCCCTCCACTTT.

The genes are TRBV7-2 and TRBJ2-7, with a weak D call TRBD2 (6 bases). The germline CDR1 and CDR2 sequences are SGHTA and FQGNSA. This CDR3 is built from 16 residues. V lost 1 base to trimming and J lost 3 bases, with 16 bases between them. This chain's CDR3 is CASSLDSGGVSYEQYF. The CDR3 DNA reads TGTGCCAGCAGCTTAGATTCCGGAGGGGTCAGCTACGAGCAGTACTTC.

This rearrangement joins TRBV19 to TRBJ1-6, with TRBD1 matching 7 bases. V dropped 8 bases and J dropped 10; count of bases not matched to a gene: 11. This CDR3 comprises 14 residues. The germline V gene has CDR1 LNHDA and CDR2 SQIVND (reference sequence). The CDR3 bases are TGTGCCAGTGGAAAGACAGGGAGGATGTCACCCCTCCACTTT. Protein: CASGKTGRMSPLHF.

The chain joins TRBV20-1 to TRBJ2-7; 7 nucleotides align to TRBD2. V lost 3 bases, J lost 0 bases, and 8 bases stayed unmatched. Germline V gene data show CDR1 as DFQATT and CDR2 as SNEGSKA (reference sequence). CDR3 length equals 15 residues. The CDR3 spells CSARDSGGSSYEQYF. The DNA of the CDR3 is TGCAGTGCTAGGGACTCCGGGGGGAGCTCCTACGAGCAGTACTTC.

The table lists this clonotype with many counts. The chain uses TRBV24-1 and TRBJ2-1; tentative D call: TRBD2 (6 bases). Germline CDR1 KGHDR, CDR2 SFDVKD. This CDR3 is built from 12 residues. Between the trimmed V and J ends, which lost 8 bases and 6 bases, there was a span of 10 bases. CDR3 protein: CATMAGSNEQFF. The CDR3 DNA reads as TGTGCCACCATGGCGGGAAGCAATGAGCAGTTCTTC.

This clonotype was counted a single time. The chain joins TRBV5-1 to TRBJ2-7, with 8 nucleotides matching TRBD1. The CDR3 is 18 residues long. Germline lookup yields CDR1 SGHRS and CDR2 YFSETQ. V shed 4 bases and J 5 bases; nucleotides not matched to a gene: 20. Here the CDR3 reads CASSRWRGTGNGEDEQYF. CDR3 in DNA: TGCGCCAGCAGCCGTTGGAGGGGGACAGGTAACGGGGAGGACGAGCAGTACTTC.

This clonotype was counted a single time. This sequence joins TRBV19 and TRBJ1-5; possibly TRBD1 for D (6 bases). From germline, CDR1 is LNHDA and CDR2 SQIVND (reference sequence). The CDR3 spans 15 residues. V lost 7 bases, J lost 4 bases, and 17 bases lay in between. For the CDR3, the DNA is TGTGCCAGTAATCTTGGACAGTCTCTAAATCAGCCCCAGCATTTT. Protein: CASNLGQSLNQPQHF.